This TCR beta chain is from a study of CD8+ T cells in alopecia areata. The CDR3 runs to 13 residues. V trimming: 3 bases; J trimming: 6 bases; junction bases outside the gene matches: 5. Germline V CDR1 and CDR2: SQVTM, ANQGSEA. The authors extracted RNA and reverse transcribed it into cDNA as the sequencing template. Measured with immunoSEQ multiplex PCR; TCRdb has only the in-frame clones, and not every one. The sample lists around 100,000 clones, roughly half seen once, with 8.8% in the top ten. In regard to this clone: The antigen is not known.

Researchers picked out CD4+ and CD8+ T cells from PBMCs by sorting. Findings of the study overall: Patients shared TCRs less clearly than mice did, possibly for HLA-related reasons. Sequences from scalp samples also cover resident alphabeta T cells of normal skin. Normal scalp had lower clonality than lesional scalp, with alopecia totalis/universalis lesions showing this most strongly.

The sample was CD4+ T cells sorted from blood. The TCR sequence derives from a human donor in good health. V gene TRBV29-1 combines with J gene TRBJ2-1; 7 bases align to TRBD1. The CDR3 reads CSVEIQGSNEQFF. The CDR3 DNA reads TGCAGCGTTGAGATACAGGGGTCCAATGAGCAGTTCTTC.